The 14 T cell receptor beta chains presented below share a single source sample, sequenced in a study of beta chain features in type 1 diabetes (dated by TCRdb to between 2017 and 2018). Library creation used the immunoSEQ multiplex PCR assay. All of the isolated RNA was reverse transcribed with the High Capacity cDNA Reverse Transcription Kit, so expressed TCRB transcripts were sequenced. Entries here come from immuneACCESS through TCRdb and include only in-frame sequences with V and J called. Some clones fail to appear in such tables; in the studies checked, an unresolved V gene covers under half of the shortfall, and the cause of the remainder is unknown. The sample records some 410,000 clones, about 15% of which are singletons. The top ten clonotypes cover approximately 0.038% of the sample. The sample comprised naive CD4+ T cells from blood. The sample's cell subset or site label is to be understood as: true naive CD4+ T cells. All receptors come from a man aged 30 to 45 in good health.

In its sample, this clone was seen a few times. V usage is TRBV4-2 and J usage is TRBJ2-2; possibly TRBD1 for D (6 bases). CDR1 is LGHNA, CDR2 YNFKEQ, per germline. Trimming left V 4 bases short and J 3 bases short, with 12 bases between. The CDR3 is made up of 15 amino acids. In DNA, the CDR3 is TGTGCCAGCAGCCGGGGGCCGGGGTACACCGGGGAGCTGTTTTTT. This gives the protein CASSRGPGYTGELFF.

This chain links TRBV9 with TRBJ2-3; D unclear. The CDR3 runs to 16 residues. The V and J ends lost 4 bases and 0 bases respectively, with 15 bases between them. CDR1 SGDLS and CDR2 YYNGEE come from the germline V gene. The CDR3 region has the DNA TGTGCCAGCAGCCCCTCCCGGTGGCCTAGCACAGATACGCAGTATTTT. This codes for CASSPSRWPSTDTQYF. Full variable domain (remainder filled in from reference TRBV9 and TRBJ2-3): DSGVTQTPKHLITATGQRVTLRCSPRSGDLSVYWYQQSLDQGLQFLIQYYNGEERAKGNILERFSAQQFPDLHSELNLSSLELGDSALYFCASSPSRWPSTDTQYFGPGTRLTVL.

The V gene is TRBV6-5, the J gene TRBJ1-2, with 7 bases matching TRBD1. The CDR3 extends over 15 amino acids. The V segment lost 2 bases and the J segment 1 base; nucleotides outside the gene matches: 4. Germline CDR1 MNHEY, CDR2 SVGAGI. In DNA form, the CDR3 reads TGTGCCAGCAGTTACACAGGGGCCCGTAACTATGGCTACACCTTC. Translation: CASSYTGARNYGYTF.

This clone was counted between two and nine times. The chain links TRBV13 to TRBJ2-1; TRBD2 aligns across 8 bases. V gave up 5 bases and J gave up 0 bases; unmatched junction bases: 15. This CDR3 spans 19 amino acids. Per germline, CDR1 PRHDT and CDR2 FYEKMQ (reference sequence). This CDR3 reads CASSPPVRAGALSYNEQFF. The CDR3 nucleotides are TGTGCCAGCAGCCCCCCAGTGAGAGCGGGAGCCCTCTCCTACAATGAGCAGTTCTTC.

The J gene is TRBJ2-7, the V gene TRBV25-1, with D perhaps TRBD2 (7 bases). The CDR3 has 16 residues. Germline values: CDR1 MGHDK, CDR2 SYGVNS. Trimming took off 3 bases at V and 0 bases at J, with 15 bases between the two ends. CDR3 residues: CASSDPDRTSSYEQYF. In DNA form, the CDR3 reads TGTGCCAGCAGTGACCCCGACAGGACTAGCTCCTACGAGCAGTACTTC.

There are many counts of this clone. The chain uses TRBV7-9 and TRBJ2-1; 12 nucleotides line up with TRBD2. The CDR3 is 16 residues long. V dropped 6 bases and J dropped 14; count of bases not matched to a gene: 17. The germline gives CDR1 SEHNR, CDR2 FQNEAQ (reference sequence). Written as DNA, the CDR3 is TGTGCCAGCAGGTCTACTTTAACTAGCGGGAGGAGTTCGAAGTTCTTC. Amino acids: CASRSTLTSGRSSKFF.

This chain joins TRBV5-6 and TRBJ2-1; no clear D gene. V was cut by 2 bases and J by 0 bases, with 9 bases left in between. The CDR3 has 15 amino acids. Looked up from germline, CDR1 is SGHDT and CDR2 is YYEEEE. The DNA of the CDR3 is TGTGCCAGCAGCTTCCCCCAGAGCTCCTACAATGAGCAGTTCTTC. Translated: CASSFPQSSYNEQFF. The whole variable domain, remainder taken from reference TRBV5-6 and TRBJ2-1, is DAGVTQSPTHLIKTRGQQVTLRCSPKSGHDTVSWYQQALGQGPQFIFQYYEEEERQRGNFPDRFSGHQFPNYSSELNVNALLLGDSALYLCASSFPQSSYNEQFFGPGTRLTVL.

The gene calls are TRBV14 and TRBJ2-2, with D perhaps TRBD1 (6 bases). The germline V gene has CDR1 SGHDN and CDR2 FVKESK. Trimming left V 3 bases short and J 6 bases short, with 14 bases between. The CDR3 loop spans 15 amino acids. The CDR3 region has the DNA TGTGCCAGCAGCCAGGTCTTGGGGGCTGCCGGGGAGCTGTTTTTT. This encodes CASSQVLGAAGELFF.

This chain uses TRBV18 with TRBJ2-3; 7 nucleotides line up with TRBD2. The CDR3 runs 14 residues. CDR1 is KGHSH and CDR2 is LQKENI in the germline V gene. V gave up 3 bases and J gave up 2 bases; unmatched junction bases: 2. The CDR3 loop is CASSPLADTDTQYF. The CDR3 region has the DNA TGTGCCAGCTCACCGCTAGCGGACACAGATACGCAGTATTTT.

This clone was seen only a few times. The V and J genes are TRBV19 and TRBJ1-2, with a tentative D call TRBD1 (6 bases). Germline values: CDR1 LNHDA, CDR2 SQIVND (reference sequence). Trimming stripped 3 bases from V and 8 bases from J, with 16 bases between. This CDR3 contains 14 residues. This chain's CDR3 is CASSIMVGGAGYTF. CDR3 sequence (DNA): TGTGCCAGTAGTATCATGGTCGGGGGCGCCGGCTACACCTTC.

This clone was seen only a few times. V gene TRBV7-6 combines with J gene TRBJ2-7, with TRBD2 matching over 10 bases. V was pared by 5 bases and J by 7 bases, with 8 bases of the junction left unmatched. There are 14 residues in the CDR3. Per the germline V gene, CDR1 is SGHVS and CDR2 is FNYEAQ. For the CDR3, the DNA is TGTGCCAGCAGCGTCCTAGCGGGAGCGGGGGAGCAGTACGTC. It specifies CASSVLAGAGEQYV.

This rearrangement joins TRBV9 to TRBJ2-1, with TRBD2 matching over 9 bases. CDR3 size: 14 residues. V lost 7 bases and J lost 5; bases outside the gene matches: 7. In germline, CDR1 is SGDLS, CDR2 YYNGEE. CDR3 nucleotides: TGTGCCAGCGCAAGGTCTAGCGGGAACAATGAGCAGTTCTTC. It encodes CASARSSGNNEQFF.

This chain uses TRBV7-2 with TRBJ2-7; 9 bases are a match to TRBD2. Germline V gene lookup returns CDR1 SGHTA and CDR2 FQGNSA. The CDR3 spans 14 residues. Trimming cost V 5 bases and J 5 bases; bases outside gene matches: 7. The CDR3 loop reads CASSPGLAFNEQYF. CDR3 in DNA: TGTGCCAGCAGCCCGGGACTAGCTTTCAACGAGCAGTACTTC.

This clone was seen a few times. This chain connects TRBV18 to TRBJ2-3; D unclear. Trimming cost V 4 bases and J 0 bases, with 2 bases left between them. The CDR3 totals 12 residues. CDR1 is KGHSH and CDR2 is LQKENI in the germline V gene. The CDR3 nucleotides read TGTGCCAGCTCACGTAGCACAGATACGCAGTATTTT. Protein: CASSRSTDTQYF. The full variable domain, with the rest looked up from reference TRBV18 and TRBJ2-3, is NAGVMQNPRHLVRRRGQEARLRCSPMKGHSHVYWYRQLPEEGLKFMVYLQKENIIDESGMPKERFSAEFPKEGPSILRIQQVVRGDSAAYFCASSRSTDTQYFGPGTRLTVL.